The 29 T cell receptor beta chains reported below all come from one sample, sequenced in a study of blood T cell repertoires in COVID-19. Profiled with immunoSEQ multiplex PCR; TCRdb holds only in-frame clones, not every one. The sample shows about 33,000 clones, around 86% of them seen only once. The sequencing sample was made of peripheral blood. These receptors were collected from a woman at least 80 years old with active or convalescent COVID-19.

In this sample, this clone turned up a few times. V is TRBV7-3 and J is TRBJ2-7; 8 bases are shared with TRBD2. The CDR3 length is 15 residues. From germline, CDR1 is SGHTA and CDR2 FQGTGA. V shed 5 bases and J 0 bases; nucleotides not matched to a gene: 6. In nucleotides, the CDR3 is TGTGCCAGCAGCCTCAGCGGGGGCCTCTCCTACGAGCAGTACTTC. Translating gives CASSLSGGLSYEQYF.

The chain has TRBV25-1 and TRBJ1-4; D remains unclear. V gave up 3 bases and J gave up 0 bases, with 8 bases separating them. Germline values: CDR1 MGHDK, CDR2 SYGVNS. CDR3 length equals 15 residues. In DNA form, the CDR3 reads TGTGCCAGCAGTGATTGGGCCCCAACTAATGAAAAACTGTTTTTT. Residues: CASSDWAPTNEKLFF.

The J gene is TRBJ2-7, the V gene TRBV10-3, with D perhaps TRBD2 (5 bases). Trimming removed 5 bases at V and 6 bases at J, with 14 bases between. Germline CDR1 and CDR2: ENHRY and SYGVKD. The CDR3 consists of 13 residues. The CDR3 nucleotides are TGTGCCATCAGTACAATTGTGGGAGTCGAGCAGTACTTC. This sequence encodes CAISTIVGVEQYF.

This chain connects TRBV27 to TRBJ2-1; 11 bases align to TRBD2. Germline V gene lookup returns CDR1 MNHEY and CDR2 SMNVEV (reference sequence). The CDR3 covers 16 residues. The V segment lost 4 bases and the J segment 6 bases; nucleotides outside the gene matches: 8. DNA for the CDR3: TGTGCCAGCAGTTCCGGTCGGCTAGCGGGAGGCAATGAGCAGTTCTTC. Translation: CASSSGRLAGGNEQFF.

The V call is TRBV2, the J call TRBJ2-1; D call uncertain. The CDR3 is 12 residues long. V lost 6 bases and J 5 bases, leaving 8 bases between the germline ends. Germline assignment: CDR1 SNHLY and CDR2 FYNNEI. CDR3 nucleotides: TGTGCCAGCAGCATCGAGGACAATGAGCAGTTCTTC. This sequence encodes CASSIEDNEQFF.

The chain recombines TRBV10-3 with TRBJ1-1; D is possibly TRBD1 (5 bases). V lost 6 bases and J lost 5, with 13 bases in between. This CDR3 region has 13 residues. CDR1 is ENHRY and CDR2 is SYGVKD in the germline V gene. The CDR3 DNA sequence: TGTGCCATCAGCGTAGCCCAGGGTACTGAAGCTTTCTTT. Translating it yields CAISVAQGTEAFF.

CDR3 coding DNA: TGTGCCAGCTCACCGGACAGTTATACTAATGAAAAACTGTTTTTT. The encoded protein is CASSPDSYTNEKLFF. This rearrangement joins TRBV18 to TRBJ1-4; possibly TRBD1 for D (6 bases). Trimming pared 3 bases from V and 2 bases from J, leaving 10 bases between. The CDR3 covers 15 residues. Germline V gives CDR1 KGHSH, CDR2 LQKENI. Full variable domain (outside the CDR3, taken from reference TRBV18 and TRBJ1-4): NAGVMQNPRHLVRRRGQEARLRCSPMKGHSHVYWYRQLPEEGLKFMVYLQKENIIDESGMPKERFSAEFPKEGPSILRIQQVVRGDSAAYFCASSPDSYTNEKLFFGSGTQLSVL.

The chain uses TRBV7-7 and TRBJ2-3, with D hard to call. V lost 3 bases, J lost 2 bases, and 18 bases lay in between. The germline CDR1 and CDR2 sequences are SSHAT and FNYEAQ (reference sequence). This CDR3 is built from 17 residues. CDR3 loop: CASSFPFAAEPTDTQYF. Here the CDR3 DNA reads TGTGCCAGCAGCTTCCCCTTTGCTGCGGAGCCCACAGATACGCAGTATTTT.

V gene TRBV2 combines with J gene TRBJ1-4; D unclear. The CDR3 sequence is 16 residues long. With 2 bases removed from V and 0 bases from J, the gap between germline ends came to 10 bases. CDR1 and CDR2 from the germline V gene are SNHLY and FYNNEI. CDR3 loop: CASSERSPATNEKLFF. In nucleotides, the CDR3 is TGTGCCAGCAGTGAACGGTCCCCTGCAACTAATGAAAAACTGTTTTTT.

The V gene is TRBV7-2, the J gene TRBJ2-7, with 7 bases lining up with TRBD2. This CDR3 comprises 16 residues. V shed 1 base and J 2 bases; nucleotides not matched to a gene: 8. Germline-derived CDR1 and CDR2 are SGHTA and FQGNSA. DNA of the CDR3: TGTGCCAGCAGCTTAGGAGGCGGGAGACCCCCCTACGAGCAGTACTTC. This translates into CASSLGGGRPPYEQYF.

This chain joins TRBV4-2 and TRBJ2-5; D perhaps matches TRBD1 (5 bases). This CDR3 contains 13 residues. The germline V gene has CDR1 LGHNA and CDR2 YNFKEQ. Trimming cost V 0 bases and J 5 bases, with 7 bases left between them. CDR3 protein: CASSQDRGETQYF. The DNA for the CDR3 is TGTGCCAGCAGCCAAGATAGGGGTGAGACCCAGTACTTC.

The rearrangement uses TRBV19 and TRBJ2-3, with 7 bases matching TRBD2. Losses at the gene ends were 5 bases for V and 5 bases for J; bases not matched to a gene: 10. The CDR3 length is 15 residues. Per the germline V gene, CDR1 is LNHDA and CDR2 is SQIVND (reference sequence). This CDR3 is CASSGGGAGEDTQYF. The CDR3 region has the DNA TGTGCCAGTAGTGGGGGAGGGGCGGGGGAAGATACGCAGTATTTT.

The chain has TRBV21-1 and TRBJ1-1; the D call in the table, TRBD1, was not verified against the DNA. TRBV21-1 is a listed pseudogene. The CDR3 sequence is 14 residues long. The CDR3 is CASSKQGSRTEAFF. CDR3 nucleotides: TGTGCCAGCAGCAAACAGGGGTCCCGCACTGAAGCTTTCTTT.

This clone was observed a few times. The chain links TRBV25-1 to TRBJ1-1; maybe TRBD1 (5 bases). This CDR3 is 17 amino acids long. V was cut by 1 base and J by 1 base, with 16 bases left in between. Germline V gene lookup returns CDR1 MGHDK and CDR2 SYGVNS. The CDR3 reads CASSEFVGARANTEAFF. The CDR3 region has the DNA TGTGCCAGCAGTGAATTTGTTGGGGCCAGGGCGAACACTGAAGCTTTCTTT.

The chain has TRBV5-1 and TRBJ2-1; D may be TRBD1 (6 bases). From germline, CDR1 is SGHRS and CDR2 YFSETQ. This CDR3 is built from 15 residues. Trimming stripped 0 bases from V and 7 bases from J, with 14 bases between. CDR3 in amino acids: CASSLVSGASNEQFF. The CDR3 DNA sequence: TGCGCCAGCAGCTTGGTTTCAGGGGCTTCTAATGAGCAGTTCTTC.

V gene TRBV5-1 combines with J gene TRBJ2-3; no clear D. Germline V lookup: CDR1 SGHRS, CDR2 YFSETQ. The CDR3 runs to 15 residues. V lost 0 bases, J lost 2 bases, and 10 bases lay in between. The CDR3 nucleotides read TGCGCCAGCAGCTTGGGGCCTGTGGCCACAGATACGCAGTATTTT. Encoded protein: CASSLGPVATDTQYF.

The rearrangement uses TRBV4-1 and TRBJ1-3; possible D gene TRBD1, 5 bases. Germline-derived CDR1 and CDR2 are MGHRA and YSYEKL. The CDR3 runs to 16 residues. V was clipped by 4 bases and J by 3 bases, with 16 bases between them. The chain's CDR3 is CASSPSLDSLGNTIYF. CDR3 DNA: TGCGCCAGCAGCCCCTCCCTAGACAGCCTTGGAAACACCATATATTTT.

This clone was found once. This chain joins TRBV20-1 and TRBJ1-4; D perhaps matches TRBD1 (5 bases). V was trimmed by 3 bases and J by 7 bases, leaving 6 bases between them. Germline V gene lookup returns CDR1 DFQATT and CDR2 SNEGSKA (reference sequence). The CDR3 runs to 11 residues. The CDR3 loop reads CSARGGEKLFF. The CDR3 DNA reads TGCAGTGCTAGGGGGGGTGAAAAACTGTTTTTT.

This chain joins TRBV3-1 (or the pseudogene TRBV3-2) and TRBJ2-3; D might be TRBD2 (5 bases). Trimming cost V 1 base and J 8 bases, with 16 bases left between them. Germline V gene sequence: CDR1 LGHDT, CDR2 YNNKEL (reference sequence). The CDR3 covers 15 residues. CDR3 amino acids: CASSQGVDGVGTQYF. CDR3 in DNA: TGTGCCAGCAGCCAAGGTGTGGACGGGGTTGGTACGCAGTATTTT.

In this sample, this clone turned up once. The chain joins TRBV25-1 to TRBJ1-2; unclear D gene. V lost 4 bases, J lost 7 bases, and 10 bases lay in between. The germline gives CDR1 MGHDK, CDR2 SYGVNS. The CDR3 sequence is 12 residues long. The CDR3 DNA is TGTGCCAGCAGTGCAGGTTTGGCTGGCTACACCTTC. It encodes CASSAGLAGYTF.

V is TRBV24-1 and J is TRBJ2-3; 7 bases map to TRBD1. The V gene end was trimmed by 7 bases and the J gene end by 0 bases; junction bases not matched to a gene: 3. The CDR3 is 14 residues long. Looked up from germline, CDR1 is KGHDR and CDR2 is SFDVKD. The CDR3 nucleotides are TGTGCCACCAGCGGGACAGCTAGCACAGATACGCAGTATTTT. Amino acids: CATSGTASTDTQYF.

The chain couples TRBV5-1 to TRBJ2-1; 14 bases align to TRBD2. The germline V gene has CDR1 SGHRS and CDR2 YFSETQ. V lost 4 bases, J lost 6 bases, and 6 bases stayed unmatched. The CDR3 loop spans 16 amino acids. The CDR3 bases are TGCGCCAGCAGCGGAGGGACTAGCGGGAGTGTCAATGAGCAGTTCTTC. Its translation: CASSGGTSGSVNEQFF.

V is TRBV15 and J is TRBJ2-3, with 7 nucleotides matching TRBD2. The germline CDR1 and CDR2 sequences are LNHNV and YYDKDF (reference sequence). This CDR3 is built from 16 residues. Trimming took 1 base from V and 0 from J; bases not matched to a gene: 4. DNA for the CDR3: TGTGCCACCAGCAGAGGGCTAGCGGAGAGCACAGATACGCAGTATTTT. Encoded protein: CATSRGLAESTDTQYF.

This chain connects TRBV24-1 to TRBJ1-5; D unresolved. From germline, CDR1 is KGHDR and CDR2 SFDVKD. Trimming removed 3 bases from V and 0 bases from J, with 5 bases in between. This CDR3 is 14 amino acids long. The CDR3 is CATSDMYSNQPQHF. In DNA form, the CDR3 reads TGTGCCACCAGTGATATGTATAGCAATCAGCCCCAGCATTTT.

The chain is built from TRBV5-1 and TRBJ1-3; D not certain. V shed 1 base and J shed 1 base, with 6 bases lying between them. The CDR3 has 14 amino acids. The germline V gene has CDR1 SGHRS and CDR2 YFSETQ. The CDR3 nucleotides are TGCGCCAGCAGCTTGTTCGGGTCTGGAAACACCATATATTTT. Amino acid sequence: CASSLFGSGNTIYF.

The gene calls are TRBV5-4 and TRBJ2-2; 9 nucleotides agree with TRBD1. The CDR3 runs to 16 residues. Germline V gene sequence: CDR1 SGHNT, CDR2 YYREEE (reference sequence). V gave up 2 bases and J gave up 2 bases; unmatched junction bases: 4. The CDR3 sequence: CASSLGGQGNTGELFF. CDR3 nucleotides: TGTGCCAGCAGCTTAGGGGGACAGGGAAACACCGGGGAGCTGTTTTTT.

The gene calls are TRBV29-1 and TRBJ2-5; D gene ambiguous. Germline V gene data show CDR1 as SQVTM and CDR2 as ANQGSEA. CDR3 length: 12 residues. V was clipped by 4 bases and J by 1 base, with 7 bases between them. CDR3 residues: CSVGGIQETQYF. In nucleotides, the CDR3 is TGCAGCGTTGGTGGCATCCAAGAGACCCAGTACTTC.

This sequence joins TRBV6-5 and TRBJ1-3, with TRBD1 matching 8 bases. Trimming cost V 6 bases and J 0 bases; bases outside gene matches: 4. CDR1 is MNHEY, CDR2 SVGAGI, per germline. There are 15 residues in the CDR3. Here the CDR3 DNA reads TGTGCCAGCAGCGATGACAGGGGCTCTGGAAACACCATATATTTT. This sequence encodes CASSDDRGSGNTIYF.

The rearrangement links TRBV7-9 to TRBJ2-7, with D maybe TRBD2 (6 bases). The length of the CDR3 is 14 residues. V dropped 0 bases and J dropped 3 bases, with 9 bases sitting between them. Per germline, CDR1 SEHNR and CDR2 FQNEAQ (reference sequence). CDR3 nucleotides: TGTGCCAGCAGCTTAGCGGCTAGCGTCTACGAGCAGTACTTC. Its protein is CASSLAASVYEQYF.